This TCR beta chain was retrieved from a study of T cell responses to AZD1222 COVID-19 vaccine. Study summary: Both about-4-week and about-12-week second-dose recipients were combined. Findings of the study overall: Researchers report vaccine-associated CD4 TCRs spanning spike, with dominance at 160-218 and 743-854. The study identified only a handful of AZD1222 recipients as seropositive at baseline. The sample set comprised mostly white British donors with more females, and clonal diversity was possibly underestimated.

With respect to this clone: Its cognate antigen is unknown.

This CDR3 contains 17 residues. V lost 0 bases and J 5 bases, leaving 19 bases between the germline ends. Germline-derived CDR1 and CDR2 are WNHNN and SYGVQD (reference sequence). Assay: immunoSEQ multiplex PCR; the TCRdb copy retains only in-frame clones and omits some. The profile shows some 150,000 clones, 80% to 90% of them singletons. This clonotype originated in an adult in good health. The gene calls are TRBV10-1 and TRBJ1-2; D may be TRBD1 (5 bases). This sample comprised peripheral blood, obtained on day 0 of AZD1222 vaccination. CDR3 nucleotides: TGCGCCAGCAGTGAGTCCCCGGGGCAGTTCAACGTTTATGGCTACACCTTC. Its protein product is CASSESPGQFNVYGYTF.